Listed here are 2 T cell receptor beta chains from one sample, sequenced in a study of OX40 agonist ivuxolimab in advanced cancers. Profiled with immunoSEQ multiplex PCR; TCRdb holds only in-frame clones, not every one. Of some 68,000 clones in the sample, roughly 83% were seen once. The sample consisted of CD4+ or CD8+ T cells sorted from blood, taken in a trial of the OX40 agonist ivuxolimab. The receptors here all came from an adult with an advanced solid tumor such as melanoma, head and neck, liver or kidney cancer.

The CDR3 DNA reads TGTGCCAGCAGCTTAGAAGTAGCGGGGGGCGGTAATGAGCAGTTCTTC. It codes for CASSLEVAGGGNEQFF. The V gene is TRBV11-2, the J gene TRBJ2-1, with 10 bases aligning to TRBD2. V trimming: 0 bases; J trimming: 7 bases; junction bases outside the gene matches: 6. The germline CDR1 and CDR2 sequences are SGHAT and FQNNGV. This CDR3 region has 16 residues.

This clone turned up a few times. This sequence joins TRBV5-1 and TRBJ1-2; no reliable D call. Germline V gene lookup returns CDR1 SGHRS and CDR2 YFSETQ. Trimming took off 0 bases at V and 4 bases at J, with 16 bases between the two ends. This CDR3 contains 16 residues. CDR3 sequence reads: CASSLGAPADSYGYTF. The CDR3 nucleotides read TGCGCCAGCAGCTTGGGGGCGCCCGCGGACTCCTATGGCTACACCTTC.